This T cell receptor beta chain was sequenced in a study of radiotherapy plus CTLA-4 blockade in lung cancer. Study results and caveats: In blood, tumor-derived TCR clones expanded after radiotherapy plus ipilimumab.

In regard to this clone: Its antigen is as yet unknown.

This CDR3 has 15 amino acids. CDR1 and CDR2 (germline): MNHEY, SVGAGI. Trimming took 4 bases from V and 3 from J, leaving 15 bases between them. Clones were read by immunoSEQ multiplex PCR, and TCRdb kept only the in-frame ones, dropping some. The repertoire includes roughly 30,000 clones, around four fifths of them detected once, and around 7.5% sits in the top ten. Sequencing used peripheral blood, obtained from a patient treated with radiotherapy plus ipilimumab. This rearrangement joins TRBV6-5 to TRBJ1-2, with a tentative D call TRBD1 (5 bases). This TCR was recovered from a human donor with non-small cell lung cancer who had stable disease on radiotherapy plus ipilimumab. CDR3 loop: CASSSPWGGDYGYTF. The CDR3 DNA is TGTGCCAGCAGTTCCCCTTGGGGAGGGGACTATGGCTACACCTTC.